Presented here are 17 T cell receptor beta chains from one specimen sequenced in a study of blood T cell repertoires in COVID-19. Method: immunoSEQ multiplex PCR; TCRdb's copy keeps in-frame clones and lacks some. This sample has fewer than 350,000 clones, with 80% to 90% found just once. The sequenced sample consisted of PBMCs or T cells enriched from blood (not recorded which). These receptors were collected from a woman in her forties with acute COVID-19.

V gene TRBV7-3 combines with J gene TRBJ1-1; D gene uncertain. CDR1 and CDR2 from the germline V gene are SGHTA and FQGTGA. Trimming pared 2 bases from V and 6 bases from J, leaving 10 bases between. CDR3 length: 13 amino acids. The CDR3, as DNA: TGTGCCAGCAGCTTAGCGGGTAACGCTGAAGCTTTCTTT. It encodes CASSLAGNAEAFF.

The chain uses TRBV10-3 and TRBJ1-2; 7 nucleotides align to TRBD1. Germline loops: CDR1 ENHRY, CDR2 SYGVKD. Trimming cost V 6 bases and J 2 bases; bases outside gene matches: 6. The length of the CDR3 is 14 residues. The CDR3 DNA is TGTGCCATCAGCGGGACAGAAACCAACTATGGCTACACCTTC. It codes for CAISGTETNYGYTF.

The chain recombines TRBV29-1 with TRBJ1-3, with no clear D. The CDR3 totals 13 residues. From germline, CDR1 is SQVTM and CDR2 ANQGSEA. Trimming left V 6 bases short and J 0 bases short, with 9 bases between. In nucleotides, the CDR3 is TGCAGCGTATTAGGCGGCTCTGGAAACACCATATATTTT. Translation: CSVLGGSGNTIYF.

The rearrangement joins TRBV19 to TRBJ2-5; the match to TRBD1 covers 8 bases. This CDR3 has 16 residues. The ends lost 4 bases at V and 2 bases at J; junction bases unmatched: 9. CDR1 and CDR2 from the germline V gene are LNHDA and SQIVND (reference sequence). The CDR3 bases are TGTGCCAGTAGTAAAACCCAGGGGGCCATTCAAGAGACCCAGTACTTC. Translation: CASSKTQGAIQETQYF.

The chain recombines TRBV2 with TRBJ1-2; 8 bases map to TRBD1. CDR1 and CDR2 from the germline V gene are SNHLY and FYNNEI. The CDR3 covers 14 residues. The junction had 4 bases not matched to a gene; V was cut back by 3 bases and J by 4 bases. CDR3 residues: CASSDRGRVYGYTF. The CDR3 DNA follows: TGTGCCAGCAGTGACAGGGGGCGCGTCTATGGCTACACCTTC.

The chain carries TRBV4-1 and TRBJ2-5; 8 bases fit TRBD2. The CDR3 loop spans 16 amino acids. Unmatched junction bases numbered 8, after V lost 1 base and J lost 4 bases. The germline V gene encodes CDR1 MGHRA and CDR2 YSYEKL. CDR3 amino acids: CASSQASGPHGETQYF. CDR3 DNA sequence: TGCGCCAGCAGCCAAGCTAGCGGGCCTCATGGAGAGACCCAGTACTTC.

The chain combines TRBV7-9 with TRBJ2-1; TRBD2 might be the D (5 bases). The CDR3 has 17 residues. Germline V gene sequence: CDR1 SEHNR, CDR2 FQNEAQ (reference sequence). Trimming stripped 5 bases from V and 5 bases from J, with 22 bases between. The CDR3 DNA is TGTGCCAGCAGCCCACCCCTGGGCGGGCCCGGGAACAATGAGCAGTTCTTC. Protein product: CASSPPLGGPGNNEQFF.

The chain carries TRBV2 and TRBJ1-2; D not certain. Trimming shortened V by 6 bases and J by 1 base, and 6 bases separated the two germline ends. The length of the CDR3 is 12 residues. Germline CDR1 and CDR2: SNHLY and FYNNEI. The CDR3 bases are TGTGCCAGCAGCAGTTTTAACTATGGCTACACCTTC. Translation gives CASSSFNYGYTF. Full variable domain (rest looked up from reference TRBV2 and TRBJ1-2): EPEVTQTPSHQVTQMGQEVILRCVPISNHLYFYWYRQILGQKVEFLVSFYNNEISEKSEIFDDQFSVERPDGSNFTLKIRSTKLEDSAMYFCASSSFNYGYTFGSGTRLTVV.

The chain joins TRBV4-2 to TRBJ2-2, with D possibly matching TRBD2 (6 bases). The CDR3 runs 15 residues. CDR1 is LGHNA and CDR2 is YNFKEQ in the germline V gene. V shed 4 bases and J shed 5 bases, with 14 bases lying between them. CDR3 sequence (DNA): TGTGCCAGCAGCCCGGCTGACGCGGGGACCGGGGAGCTGTTTTTT. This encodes CASSPADAGTGELFF.

The CDR3 DNA reads TGCAGTGCTAGTTCCCCTGCGGGGGTAGAGACCCAGTACTTC. Translated: CSASSPAGVETQYF. The chain couples TRBV20-1 to TRBJ2-5, with 7 bases identical to TRBD2. Losses at the gene ends were 3 bases for V and 4 bases for J; bases not matched to a gene: 8. CDR1 DFQATT and CDR2 SNEGSKA come from the germline V gene (reference sequence). This CDR3 is 14 amino acids long.

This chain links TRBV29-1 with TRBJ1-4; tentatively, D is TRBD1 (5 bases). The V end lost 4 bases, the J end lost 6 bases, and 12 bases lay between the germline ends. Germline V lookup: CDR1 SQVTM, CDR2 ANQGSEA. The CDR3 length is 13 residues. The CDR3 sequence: CSVARGPDEKLFF. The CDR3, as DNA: TGCAGCGTTGCGCGGGGCCCGGATGAAAAACTGTTTTTT. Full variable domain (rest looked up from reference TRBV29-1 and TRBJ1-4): SAVISQKPSRDICQRGTSLTIQCQVDSQVTMMFWYRQQPGQSLTLIATANQGSEATYESGFVIDKFPISRPNLTFSTLTVSNMSPEDSSIYLCSVARGPDEKLFFGSGTQLSVL.

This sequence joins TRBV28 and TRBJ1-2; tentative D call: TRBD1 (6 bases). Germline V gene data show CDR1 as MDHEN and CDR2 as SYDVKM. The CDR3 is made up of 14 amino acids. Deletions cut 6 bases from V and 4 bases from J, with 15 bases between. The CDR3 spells CASRAPTGTYGYTF. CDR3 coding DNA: TGTGCCAGCAGGGCCCCTACAGGGACCTATGGCTACACCTTC.

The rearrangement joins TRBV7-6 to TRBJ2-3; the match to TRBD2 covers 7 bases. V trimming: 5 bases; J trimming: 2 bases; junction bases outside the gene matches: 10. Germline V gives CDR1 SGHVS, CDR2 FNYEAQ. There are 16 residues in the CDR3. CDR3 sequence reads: CASSGGAAGYTDTQYF. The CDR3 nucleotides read TGTGCCAGCAGCGGGGGAGCAGCGGGGTACACAGATACGCAGTATTTT. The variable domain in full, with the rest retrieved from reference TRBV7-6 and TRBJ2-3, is GAGVSQSPRYKVTKRGQDVALRCDPISGHVSLYWYRQALGQGPEFLTYFNYEAQQDKSGLPNDRFSAERPEGSISTLTIQRTEQRDSAMYRCASSGGAAGYTDTQYFGPGTRLTVL.

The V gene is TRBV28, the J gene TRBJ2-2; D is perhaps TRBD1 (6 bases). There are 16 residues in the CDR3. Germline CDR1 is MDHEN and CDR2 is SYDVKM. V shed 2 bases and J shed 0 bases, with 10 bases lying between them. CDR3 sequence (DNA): TGTGCCAGCAGTTTAGGGGGCGTGGCGAACACCGGGGAGCTGTTTTTT. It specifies CASSLGGVANTGELFF.

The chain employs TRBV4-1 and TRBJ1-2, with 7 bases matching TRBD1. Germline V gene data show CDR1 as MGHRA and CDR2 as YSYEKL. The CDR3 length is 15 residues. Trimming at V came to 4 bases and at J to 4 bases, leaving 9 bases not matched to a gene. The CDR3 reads CASSLGGRGFYGYTF. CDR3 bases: TGCGCCAGCAGCCTTGGTGGCAGGGGGTTCTATGGCTACACCTTC.

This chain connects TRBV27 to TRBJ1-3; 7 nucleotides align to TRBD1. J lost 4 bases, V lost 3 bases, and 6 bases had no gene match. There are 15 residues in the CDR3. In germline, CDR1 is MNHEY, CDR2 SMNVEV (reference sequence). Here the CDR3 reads CASSLDRRTGNTIYF. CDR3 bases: TGTGCCAGCAGTTTGGACAGGAGAACAGGAAACACCATATATTTT.

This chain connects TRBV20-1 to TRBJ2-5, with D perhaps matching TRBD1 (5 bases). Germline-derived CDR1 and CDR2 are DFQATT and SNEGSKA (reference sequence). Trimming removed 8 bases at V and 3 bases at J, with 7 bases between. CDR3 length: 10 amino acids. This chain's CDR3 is CSTGEETQYF. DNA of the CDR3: TGCAGTACAGGAGAAGAGACCCAGTACTTC.